Listed here is a single T cell receptor beta chain. The CDR3 extends over 16 amino acids. The germline V gene encodes CDR1 MNHEY and CDR2 SMNVEV (reference sequence). V gave up 9 bases and J gave up 0 bases; unmatched junction bases: 5. The data derive from a study of shared clonotypes between healthy human individuals. At the level of the study: The cohort comprised a couple of women and a few men. Their ages spanned 18 to 49 years. Used for every donor were three CD4 naive, three CD4 memory, two CD8 naive and one CD8 memory plate.

CD45RO-negative, CCR7-positively selected cells formed the naive CD8 fraction, excluding terminally differentiated effector memory CD45RA+ cells. Original analysis: For the immunoSEQ data, sequences were junction-only without quality scores, so filtering differed. Method: immunoSEQ multiplex PCR; TCRdb's copy keeps in-frame clones and lacks some. V, J and clone size derive from that table, while D and trimming were established from the DNA sequence. The sample shows more than 2 million clones, just over 90% of them seen only once. The chain carries TRBV27 and TRBJ2-6; 10 bases line up with TRBD1. Material: naive CD8+ T cells from PBMCs. This receptor was identified in a man between 18 and 29 years old in good health. Some clones in this sample may be carry-over from other donors' samples. CDR3 loop: CASKDRGDSGANVLTF. For the CDR3, the DNA is TGTGCCAGTAAGGACAGGGGGGACTCTGGGGCCAACGTCCTGACTTTC.